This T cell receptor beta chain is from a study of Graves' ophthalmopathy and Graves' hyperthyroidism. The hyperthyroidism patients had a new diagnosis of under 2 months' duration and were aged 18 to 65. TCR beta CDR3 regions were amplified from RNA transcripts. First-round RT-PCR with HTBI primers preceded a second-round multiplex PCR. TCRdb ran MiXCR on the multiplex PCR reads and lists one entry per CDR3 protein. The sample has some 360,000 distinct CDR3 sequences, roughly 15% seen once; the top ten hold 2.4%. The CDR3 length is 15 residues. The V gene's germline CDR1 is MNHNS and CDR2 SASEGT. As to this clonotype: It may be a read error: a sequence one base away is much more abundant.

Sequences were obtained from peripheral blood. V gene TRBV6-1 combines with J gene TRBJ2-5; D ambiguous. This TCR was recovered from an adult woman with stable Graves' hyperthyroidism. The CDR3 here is CASSELAEHQETRYF. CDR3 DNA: TGTGCCAGCAGTGAACTCGCGGAGCACCAAGAGACCCGGTACTTC.